The TCR beta chain described here comes from a study of blood T cells in healthy people across ages. There are 15 residues in the CDR3. CDR1 and CDR2 from the germline V gene are SQVTM and ANQGSEA. The V segment lost 0 bases and the J segment 7 bases; nucleotides outside the gene matches: 9. Alongside a J-beta primer mix, a sample-barcoded 5' primer served in a second PCR lasting about 7 to 11 cycles. Each CDR3 protein gets one entry after TCRdb re-called the 5' RACE reads with MiXCR. The sample has approximately 800,000 distinct CDR3 sequences, 60% to 80% seen once. The chain recombines TRBV29-1 with TRBJ2-4; 7 nucleotides align to TRBD1. Sequenced material: blood. This receptor was taken from a man aged 25 to 40 in good health. The CDR3, as DNA: TGCAGCGTTGAAGAGGGCCAAGGGGGCATGAACATTCAGTACTTC. Its protein is CSVEEGQGGMNIQYF.